This T cell receptor beta chain was retrieved from a study of a mutant IDH1 vaccine in newly diagnosed glioma. As to time point: baseline, week 1 (first vaccination visit). Noted treatment: pre-vaccination baseline after standard-of-care therapy. Looked up from germline, CDR1 is MGHRA and CDR2 is YSYEKL. The ends were cut back, 5 bases at V and 3 bases at J, with 19 bases in the middle. This CDR3 is 16 amino acids long. Measured with immunoSEQ multiplex PCR; TCRdb has only the in-frame clones, and not every one. Among around 67,000 clones listed, around four fifths were seen once. With respect to this clone: Its antigen is not identified.

Notes on the study in general: Overall, 80% to 95% of patients had vaccine-induced immune responses.

The chain links TRBV4-1 to TRBJ1-2; tentatively, D is TRBD1 (6 bases). The TCR sequence derives from a woman aged 18-29 years with glioma. Some clones in this sample may be carry-over from other donors' samples. The specimen was peripheral blood mononuclear cells (PBMCs), collected from a glioma patient treated with radiotherapy, temozolomide or both. The CDR3 DNA follows: TGCGCCAGCAGCGGCCCCCACCTCAGGGGAGACTATGGCTACACCTTC. Its translation: CASSGPHLRGDYGYTF.